What follows are 17 T cell receptor beta chains derived from one specimen sequenced in a study of regulatory T cells in long-lasting Graves disease. Time point indicated: newly diagnosed GD, antithyroid drugs for less than 3 months. The TCR library was made from RNA that had been extracted from PBMCs in TRIzol. Combining iRepertoire HTBI primers with Arm-PCR of CDR3 regions, the authors built TCR beta libraries. TCRdb reprocessed the multiplex PCR reads via MiXCR and lists one record per CDR3 protein. Among fewer than 350,000 distinct CDR3 sequences listed, 15% to 20% were seen once. Here the sequenced sample was peripheral blood mononuclear cells (PBMCs), taken at new diagnosis, from a patient treated with antithyroid drugs. These receptor sequences come from a female donor with Graves disease.

In this sample, this clonotype turned up many times. The V call is TRBV19, the J call TRBJ2-7, with D tentatively TRBD1 (6 bases). The CDR3 length is 13 residues. V lost 4 bases and J 0 bases, leaving 7 bases between the germline ends. Germline V gene sequence: CDR1 LNHDA, CDR2 SQIVND (reference sequence). CDR3 in amino acids: CASSKDSSYEQYF. The CDR3 DNA reads as TGTGCCAGTAGTAAGGACAGCTCCTACGAGCAGTACTTC.

At least ten counts were recorded for this clonotype. The rearrangement joins TRBV12-3 or TRBV12-4 to TRBJ2-7; 8 bases align to TRBD2. The V gene end was trimmed by 4 bases and the J gene end by 6 bases; junction bases not matched to a gene: 11. CDR3 length: 15 amino acids. The CDR3 region has the DNA TGTGCCAGCAGTTCCGCCGGGACTAGGGTCTTCGAGCAGTACTTC. The encoded protein is CASSSAGTRVFEQYF.

The rearrangement joins TRBV12-3 or TRBV12-4 to TRBJ2-2, with D perhaps matching TRBD2 (6 bases). Trimming shortened V by 1 base and J by 7 bases, and 7 bases separated the two germline ends. The CDR3 loop spans 13 amino acids. The CDR3 spells CASSLGTIGELFF. The CDR3 nucleotides read TGTGCCAGCAGTTTAGGGACTATCGGGGAGCTGTTTTTT.

This clonotype was detected ten times or more. The CDR3 loop is CASSPDSDTQYF. The CDR3 coding sequence is TGTGCCAGCAGCCCCGATTCTGATACGCAGTATTTT. The V gene is TRBV11-2, the J gene TRBJ2-3; D is undetermined. Trimming pared 5 bases from V and 6 bases from J, leaving 9 bases between. The CDR3 is made up of 12 amino acids. Germline CDR1 SGHAT, CDR2 FQNNGV.

As to this clonotype: Given a much more abundant clone one base away, this may be a read error. The chain is built from TRBV2 and TRBJ2-3, with TRBD2 identical over 8 bases. CDR3 size: 15 residues. With V trimmed by 6 bases and J by 0 bases, 5 bases remained unmatched. Germline CDR1 reads SNHLY; CDR2 reads FYNNEI. The CDR3 DNA follows: TGTGCCAGCAGGAGGGCTAGCGGGAGCACAGATACGCAGTATTTT. The encoded protein is CASRRASGSTDTQYF.

The chain carries TRBV20-1 and TRBJ2-1, with TRBD2 matching 9 bases. Germline-derived CDR1 and CDR2 are DFQATT and SNEGSKA (reference sequence). V was clipped by 0 bases and J by 7 bases; unmatched bases: 16. The CDR3 extends over 18 amino acids. The CDR3 protein is CSARDRAGGPWNKNEQFF. Here the CDR3 DNA reads TGCAGTGCTAGAGATCGGGCGGGAGGGCCGTGGAATAAGAATGAGCAGTTCTTC.

This clonotype was seen at least ten times. The genes are TRBV7-8 and TRBJ2-7; 8 bases are shared with TRBD2. The ends lost 5 bases at V and 2 bases at J; junction bases unmatched: 8. The CDR3 is 15 residues long. The germline CDR1 and CDR2 sequences are SGHVS and FQNEAQ. The DNA for the CDR3 is TGTGCCAGCAGCGGTACGGGGGGGGAAACCTACGAGCAGTACTTC. This sequence encodes CASSGTGGETYEQYF. The full variable domain, with the rest looked up from reference TRBV7-8 and TRBJ2-7, is GAGVSQSPRYKVAKRGQDVALRCDPISGHVSLFWYQQALGQGPEFLTYFQNEAQLDKSGLPSDRFFAERPEGSVSTLKIQRTQQEDSAVYLCASSGTGGETYEQYFGPGTRLTVT.

Details on this clonotype: Lacking the conserved final phenylalanine or tryptophan, this CDR3 likely reflects a read error. This chain uses TRBV11-2 with TRBJ2-5; 12 nucleotides agree with TRBD2. J gave up 8 bases and V 4 bases, and 11 bases lay outside the gene matches. The CDR3 length is 16 residues. CDR1 is SGHAT and CDR2 is FQNNGV in the germline V gene. The DNA of the CDR3 is TGTGCCAGCAGCTCCCGGACTAGCGGGATGGGTGACACCCAGTACTCC. Its translation: CASSSRTSGMGDTQYS.

In the case of this clonotype: This could be a read error, since a much larger clone is one nucleotide away. The rearrangement joins TRBV7-9 to TRBJ2-2, with 13 nucleotides matching TRBD2. CDR3 length equals 17 residues. From germline, CDR1 is SEHNR and CDR2 FQNEAQ (reference sequence). In DNA, the CDR3 is TGTACCAGCAGCCCTGGGACTAGCGGGACGAACACCGGGGAGCTGTTTTTT. Residues: CTSSPGTSGTNTGELFF.

This clonotype was counted at least ten times. The V call is TRBV3-1, the J call TRBJ2-1, with 8 bases identical to TRBD2. In germline, CDR1 is LGHDT, CDR2 YNNKEL (reference sequence). The CDR3 totals 15 residues. J was trimmed by 4 bases and V by 1 base; bases with no gene match: 3. The CDR3 DNA is TGTGCCAGCAGCCAAGCGGGAGGGCGGTACAATGAGCAGTTCTTC. Its translation is CASSQAGGRYNEQFF.

This clonotype was seen a single time. This CDR3 fails to terminate in the conserved phenylalanine or tryptophan, so it likely reflects a read error. This chain joins TRBV5-1 and TRBJ2-5, with D perhaps matching TRBD2 (5 bases). The CDR3 length is 15 residues. Germline lookup yields CDR1 SGHRS and CDR2 YFSETQ. The chain's CDR3 is CASRPDGAAQDTQYL. CDR3 nucleotides: TGCGCCAGCAGGCCGGACGGAGCGGCCCAAGATACCCAGTACCTC.

This clonotype was observed at least ten times. The chain links TRBV11-3 to TRBJ2-5, with 7 bases identical to TRBD2. The CDR3 length is 14 residues. Trimming removed 5 bases from V and 1 base from J; junction bases left unmatched: 4. Germline lookup yields CDR1 SGHNT and CDR2 YENEEA. CDR3 loop: CASSPGLPQETQYF. The CDR3 coding sequence is TGTGCCAGCAGCCCGGGACTACCCCAAGAGACCCAGTACTTC.

The chain joins TRBV5-4 to TRBJ1-1; possibly TRBD1 for D (5 bases). Between the trimmed V and J ends, which lost 3 bases and 5 bases, there was a span of 23 bases. The germline V gene has CDR1 SGHNT and CDR2 YYREEE (reference sequence). The CDR3 consists of 17 residues. Here the CDR3 DNA reads TGTGCCAGCAGCTCGGCGATACATGGGGGAGGCGGGACTGAAGCTTTCTTT. Its protein product is CASSSAIHGGGGTEAFF.

Ten or more counts support this clonotype. The V call is TRBV7-9, the J call TRBJ1-5, with no clear D. This CDR3 contains 13 residues. Trimming took 1 base from V and 7 from J, leaving 8 bases between them. CDR1 is SEHNR and CDR2 is FQNEAQ in the germline V gene (reference sequence). The CDR3 bases are TGTGCCAGCAGCTTAGGGGAGAAGCAGCCCCAGCATTTT. It translates to CASSLGEKQPQHF.

This clonotype was detected many times. The chain is built from TRBV6-2 or TRBV6-3 and TRBJ2-7; 10 nucleotides line up with TRBD2. Germline trimming cut 2 bases from V and 0 bases from J; bases unmatched to any gene: 4. Germline-derived CDR1 and CDR2 are MNHEY and SVGEGT. The CDR3 has 16 residues. The CDR3 nucleotides read TGTGCCAGCAGTTACCCGGCTAGCGGGGGCTCCTACGAGCAGTACTTC. Its translation is CASSYPASGGSYEQYF.

This clonotype was picked up many times. V is TRBV27 and J is TRBJ2-1; perhaps TRBD1 as D (6 bases). The CDR3 runs to 17 residues. V gave up 3 bases and J gave up 7 bases, with 22 bases separating them. Germline V CDR1 and CDR2: MNHEY, SMNVEV (reference sequence). Here the CDR3 DNA reads TGTGCCAGCAGTTTCAGACAGGATCCCCCATTCCCAAATGAGCAGTTCTTC. It codes for CASSFRQDPPFPNEQFF.

The CDR3 protein is CASSLEALAGYNEQFF. In nucleotides, the CDR3 is TGTGCCAGCAGCTTAGAGGCACTAGCGGGTTACAATGAGCAGTTCTTC. V usage is TRBV7-9 and J usage is TRBJ2-1; 9 nucleotides line up with TRBD2. CDR3 size: 16 residues. J gave up 4 bases and V 1 base, and 5 bases lay outside the gene matches. CDR1 and CDR2 (germline): SEHNR, FQNEAQ (reference sequence).